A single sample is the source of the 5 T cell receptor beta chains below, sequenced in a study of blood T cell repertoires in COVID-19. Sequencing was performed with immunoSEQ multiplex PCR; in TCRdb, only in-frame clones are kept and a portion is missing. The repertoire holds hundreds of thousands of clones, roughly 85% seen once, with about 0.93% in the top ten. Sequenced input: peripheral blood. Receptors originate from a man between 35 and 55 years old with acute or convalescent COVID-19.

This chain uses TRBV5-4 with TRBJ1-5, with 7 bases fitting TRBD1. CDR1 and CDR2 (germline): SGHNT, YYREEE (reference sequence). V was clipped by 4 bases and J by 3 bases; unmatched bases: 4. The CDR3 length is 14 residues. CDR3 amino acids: CASSKGTDNQPQHF. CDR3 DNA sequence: TGTGCCAGCAGCAAAGGGACAGACAATCAGCCCCAGCATTTT. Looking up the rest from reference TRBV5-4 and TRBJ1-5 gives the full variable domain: ETGVTQSPTHLIKTRGQQVTLRCSSQSGHNTVSWYQQALGQGPQFIFQYYREEENGRGNFPPRFSGLQFPNYSSELNVNALELDDSALYLCASSKGTDNQPQHFGDGTRLSIL.

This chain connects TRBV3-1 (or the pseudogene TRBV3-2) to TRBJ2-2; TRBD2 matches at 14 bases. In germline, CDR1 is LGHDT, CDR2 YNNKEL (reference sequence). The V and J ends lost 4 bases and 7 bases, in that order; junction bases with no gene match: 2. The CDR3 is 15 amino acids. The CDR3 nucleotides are TGTGCCAGCAGCCTGGGGACTAGCGGGGGCGGGGAGCTGTTTTTT. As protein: CASSLGTSGGGELFF.

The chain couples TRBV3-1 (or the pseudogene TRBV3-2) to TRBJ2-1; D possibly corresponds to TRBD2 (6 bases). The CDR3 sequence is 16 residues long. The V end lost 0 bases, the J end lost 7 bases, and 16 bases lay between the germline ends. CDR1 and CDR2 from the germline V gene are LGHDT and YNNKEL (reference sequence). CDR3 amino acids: CASSQDIRAGLNEQFF. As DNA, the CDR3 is TGTGCCAGCAGCCAAGATATTAGGGCGGGGCTAAATGAGCAGTTCTTC.

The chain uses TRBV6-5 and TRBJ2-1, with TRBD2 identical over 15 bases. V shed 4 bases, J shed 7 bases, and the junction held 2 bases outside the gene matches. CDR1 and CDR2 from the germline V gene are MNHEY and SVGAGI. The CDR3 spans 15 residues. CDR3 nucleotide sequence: TGTGCCAGCAGTTCGGGACTAGCGGGGGGAAATGAGCAGTTCTTC. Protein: CASSSGLAGGNEQFF.

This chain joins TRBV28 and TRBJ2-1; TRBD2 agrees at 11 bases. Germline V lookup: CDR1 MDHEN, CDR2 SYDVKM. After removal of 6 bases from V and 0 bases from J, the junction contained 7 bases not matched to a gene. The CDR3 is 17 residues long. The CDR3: CASSAPGLAASYNEQFF. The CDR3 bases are TGTGCCAGCAGCGCCCCGGGACTAGCGGCCTCCTACAATGAGCAGTTCTTC.